This TCR beta chain originates from a study of T-cell memory formation after mild COVID-19. This clonotype has just a few counts. No antigen is known for it. Overall study findings and caveats: Contracting CD4+ clones lay largely in CM and EM, with CD8+ ones residing in EMRA.

MiXCR, applied by TCRdb to the 5' RACE reads, yields one record per CDR3 protein. The sample consists of roughly 52,000 distinct CDR3 sequences, 9.5% of them appearing once. The CDR3 is 15 amino acids. CDR1 MNHEY and CDR2 SVGAGI come from the germline V gene. V dropped 4 bases and J dropped 8; count of bases not matched to a gene: 11. Sequenced: PBMCs or a T cell subset sorted from them (not recorded which). V gene TRBV6-5 combines with J gene TRBJ1-2; TRBD1 matches at 9 bases. This receptor was identified in a man aged 18 to 30 who had mild COVID-19 (a few samples of this study predate the infection). Cell type and time point are not known. The CDR3 is CASSSTSGTGQGYTF. CDR3 coding DNA: TGTGCCAGCAGTTCAACGTCGGGGACAGGGCAAGGCTACACCTTC.